The next 13 T cell receptor beta chains were all read from a single sample in a study of blood T cell repertoires in COVID-19 (dated by TCRdb to about 2020). Libraries came from the immunoSEQ multiplex PCR assay. This immuneACCESS table, as held by TCRdb, lists in-frame sequences with V and J called but not all clones. Of the missing ones, under half trace to an unresolved V gene in checked studies; the others have no known cause. The sample table holds tens of thousands of clones, of which 60% to 85% were seen once. The biggest ten clones account for 5.4% of the sample. The sample taken for sequencing was peripheral blood. Receptor source: a woman over 75 with active or convalescent COVID-19.

The genes are TRBV29-1 and TRBJ1-2, with 8 bases aligning to TRBD1. The length of the CDR3 is 14 residues. Trimming took 8 bases from V and 6 from J; bases not matched to a gene: 14. Germline loops: CDR1 SQVTM, CDR2 ANQGSEA. The CDR3 DNA is TGCAGCATCTACAGGGGGATTATCGGAGATGGCTACACCTTC. Encoded protein: CSIYRGIIGDGYTF.

V usage is TRBV19 and J usage is TRBJ2-2, with 9 bases fitting TRBD2. The V segment lost 3 bases and the J segment 7 bases; nucleotides outside the gene matches: 9. CDR3 length: 16 residues. The germline V gene has CDR1 LNHDA and CDR2 SQIVND (reference sequence). The DNA for the CDR3 is TGTGCCAGTAGTATTTCTAGCGGGATATATGGCGGGGAGCTGTTTTTT. Translated: CASSISSGIYGGELFF.

CDR3 DNA sequence: TGTGCCAGTAGTATAGAGGGGACAGGGCCGAGGGAGCAGTTCTTC. Translating gives CASSIEGTGPREQFF. The rearrangement links TRBV19 to TRBJ2-1, with 9 bases lining up with TRBD1. This CDR3 region has 15 residues. J gave up 10 bases and V 0 bases, and 7 bases lay outside the gene matches. From germline, CDR1 is LNHDA and CDR2 SQIVND (reference sequence).

The chain couples TRBV5-1 to TRBJ2-3, with 7 bases lining up with TRBD2. CDR1 is SGHRS, CDR2 YFSETQ, per germline. J was trimmed by 3 bases and V by 0 bases; bases with no gene match: 1. The CDR3 is 14 amino acids. This chain's CDR3 is CASSLEGGTDTQYF. The CDR3 region has the DNA TGCGCCAGCAGCTTGGAGGGAGGGACAGATACGCAGTATTTT.

The chain has TRBV9 and TRBJ1-3; no definite D call. The germline V gene encodes CDR1 SGDLS and CDR2 YYNGEE. The CDR3 contains 16 residues. Trimming removed 0 bases at V and 0 bases at J, with 10 bases between. CDR3 region: CASSVERRSSGNTIYF. CDR3 nucleotides: TGTGCCAGCAGCGTAGAGCGGCGCTCCTCTGGAAACACCATATATTTT. The full variable domain, in which reference TRBV9 and TRBJ1-3 provide the parts outside the CDR3, is DSGVTQTPKHLITATGQRVTLRCSPRSGDLSVYWYQQSLDQGLQFLIQYYNGEERAKGNILERFSAQQFPDLHSELNLSSLELGDSALYFCASSVERRSSGNTIYFGEGSWLTVV.

The rearrangement links TRBV30 to TRBJ2-3, with D perhaps TRBD1 (6 bases). Per germline, CDR1 GTSNPN and CDR2 SVGIG (reference sequence). Trimming cost V 5 bases and J 0 bases, with 12 bases left between them. This CDR3 has 14 amino acids. In DNA form, the CDR3 reads TGTGCCTGGGACAGGAGATTTAGCACAGATACGCAGTATTTT. It is translated as CAWDRRFSTDTQYF.

This rearrangement joins TRBV10-1 to TRBJ2-7; 7 nucleotides line up with TRBD1. Germline V CDR1 and CDR2: WNHNN, SYGVQD (reference sequence). V dropped 10 bases and J dropped 4; count of bases not matched to a gene: 19. The CDR3 sequence is 16 residues long. The CDR3 protein is CATPTGRAREGYEQYF. CDR3 DNA: TGCGCCACTCCGACAGGGCGGGCTCGCGAGGGTTACGAGCAGTACTTC.

This chain uses TRBV7-9 with TRBJ2-3; D remains ambiguous. Germline V gene sequence: CDR1 SEHNR, CDR2 FQNEAQ (reference sequence). The CDR3 is 13 residues long. Trimming stripped 5 bases from V and 6 bases from J, with 12 bases between. The CDR3 spells CASSPTVEDTQYF. The CDR3 DNA reads TGTGCCAGCAGCCCGACTGTCGAGGATACGCAGTATTTT.

This sequence joins TRBV7-9 and TRBJ2-1; 7 bases align to TRBD1. Trimming cost V 4 bases and J 8 bases; bases outside gene matches: 14. The CDR3 covers 16 residues. Germline V CDR1 and CDR2: SEHNR, FQNEAQ (reference sequence). CDR3 protein: CASSYRTGAASDEQFF. The CDR3 DNA reads as TGTGCCAGCAGCTACCGCACAGGGGCGGCAAGCGATGAGCAGTTCTTC.

This rearrangement joins TRBV4-1 to TRBJ1-2, with D possibly TRBD1 on 6 matching bases. This CDR3 has 15 amino acids. Germline assignment: CDR1 MGHRA and CDR2 YSYEKL. V was trimmed by 0 bases and J by 4 bases, leaving 12 bases between them. This CDR3 is CASSQDLGGAYGYTF. CDR3 coding DNA: TGCGCCAGCAGCCAAGATCTGGGGGGGGCCTATGGCTACACCTTC.

The chain couples TRBV28 to TRBJ1-1, with TRBD1 as a possible D gene (6 bases). Germline assignment: CDR1 MDHEN and CDR2 SYDVKM. There are 13 residues in the CDR3. Trimming removed 6 bases at V and 1 base at J, with 9 bases between. The CDR3 bases are TGTGCCAGCAGGAGGGACACGAACACTGAAGCTTTCTTT. It translates to CASRRDTNTEAFF.

The genes are TRBV4-3 and TRBJ2-1; 12 bases are a match to TRBD2. The junction had 20 bases not matched to a gene; V was cut back by 0 bases and J by 8 bases. CDR1 is LGHNA, CDR2 YSLEER, per germline. This CDR3 comprises 21 residues. The CDR3 protein is CASSQEVGRTSGAPNGDEQFF. CDR3 in DNA: TGCGCCAGCAGCCAAGAAGTCGGCAGGACTAGCGGGGCCCCTAACGGAGATGAGCAGTTCTTC.

The chain uses TRBV6-2 or TRBV6-3 and TRBJ2-5; TRBD1 matches at 10 bases. With 6 bases clipped from V and 5 bases from J, the junction kept 9 bases outside the gene matches. CDR1 is MNHEY and CDR2 is SVGEGT in the germline V gene. The CDR3 is 15 residues long. As DNA, the CDR3 is TGTGCCAGCAGCAAAACCGACAGGGGGCTTGAGACCCAGTACTTC. Amino acid sequence: CASSKTDRGLETQYF.